These 15 T cell receptor beta chains came from one sample sequenced in a study of T cell repertoires in cytomegalovirus infection. TCRdb reprocessed the reads via MiXCR and lists one record per CDR3 protein. The table records fewer than 550,000 distinct CDR3 sequences, around 10% of them present only once. Sequencing used PBMCs. These TCRs come from a human donor in good health (CMV status not recorded). Some clones in this sample may be carry-over from other donors' samples.

This clonotype was detected many times. The chain carries TRBV20-1 and TRBJ2-7; 12 positions match TRBD2. The trim removed 1 base at V and 5 bases at J, leaving 6 bases unmatched. Germline loops: CDR1 DFQATT, CDR2 SNEGSKA (reference sequence). The CDR3 covers 15 residues. In nucleotides, the CDR3 is TGCAGTGCTAGAGGGACTAGCGGGATTTCGGACGAGCAGTACTTC. Protein: CSARGTSGISDEQYF.

This clonotype was observed many times. This chain links TRBV6-5 with TRBJ2-5; 10 bases map to TRBD1. The ends lost 4 bases at V and 9 bases at J; junction bases unmatched: 14. The CDR3 is made up of 16 amino acids. CDR1 is MNHEY, CDR2 SVGAGI, per germline. The CDR3 protein is CASSSGGQGTPGAQYF. Written as DNA, the CDR3 is TGTGCCAGCAGTTCCGGGGGACAGGGGACCCCCGGCGCCCAGTACTTC.

Many counts were recorded for this clonotype. The chain is built from TRBV6-1 and TRBJ1-2; TRBD1 is a possible D gene (5 bases). V was cut by 7 bases and J by 8 bases, with 14 bases left in between. From germline, CDR1 is MNHNS and CDR2 SASEGT. This CDR3 has 12 residues. The CDR3 bases are TGTGCCAGCAAGAAGGGGCAAGAAGGCTACACCTTC. Amino acid sequence: CASKKGQEGYTF.

The sample holds many counts of this clonotype. The rearrangement uses TRBV7-7 and TRBJ1-3; no definite D call. The CDR3 runs to 13 residues. The germline CDR1 and CDR2 sequences are SSHAT and FNYEAQ (reference sequence). V lost 5 bases and J 4 bases, leaving 9 bases between the germline ends. For the CDR3, the DNA is TGTGCCAGCAGCACCGGACTCGGAAACACCATATATTTT. Amino acid sequence: CASSTGLGNTIYF.

The chain is built from TRBV5-1 and TRBJ2-1; 10 bases fit TRBD2. The CDR3 consists of 15 residues. V was clipped by 0 bases and J by 5 bases; unmatched bases: 2. Germline V CDR1 and CDR2: SGHRS, YFSETQ. CDR3 sequence reads: CASSLVLAGNNEQFF. The CDR3 bases are TGCGCCAGCAGCTTGGTACTAGCGGGAAACAATGAGCAGTTCTTC.

This chain joins TRBV13 and TRBJ2-7; 7 positions match TRBD2. V shed 4 bases, J shed 9 bases, and the junction held 15 bases outside the gene matches. The CDR3 consists of 15 residues. The germline CDR1 and CDR2 sequences are PRHDT and FYEKMQ (reference sequence). CDR3 bases: TGTGCCAGCAGCTCCGGGGACTATTCGCCCGAGCGGCAGTACTTC. It is translated as CASSSGDYSPERQYF.

The table lists this clonotype with many counts. This chain uses TRBV6-2 or TRBV6-3 with TRBJ2-1; 8 bases agree with TRBD2. The CDR3 has 13 residues. Germline-derived CDR1 and CDR2 are MNHEY and SVGEGT. V gave up 5 bases and J gave up 9 bases; unmatched junction bases: 6. CDR3 loop: CASSAGGAAEQFF. The CDR3, as DNA: TGTGCCAGCAGTGCCGGGGGGGCAGCTGAGCAGTTCTTC.

This clonotype was seen only a few times. The chain links TRBV18 to TRBJ1-6; D ambiguous. The CDR3 runs to 13 residues. V lost 2 bases to trimming and J lost 7 bases, with 6 bases between them. In germline, CDR1 is KGHSH, CDR2 LQKENI. CDR3 in amino acids: CASSPIENSPLHF. The CDR3 DNA sequence: TGTGCCAGCTCACCAATTGAGAATTCACCCCTCCACTTT.

This clonotype occurred once. A much larger clone differs from this one at a single base, so this may be a read error. The chain combines TRBV12-3 or TRBV12-4 with TRBJ1-5, with 7 bases lining up with TRBD1. The CDR3 contains 15 residues. J lost 7 bases, V lost 2 bases, and 8 bases had no gene match. The CDR3 sequence: CASSLMTGQYQPQHF. The CDR3 DNA reads as TGTGCCAGCAGTTTAATGACAGGGCAGTACCAGCCCCAGCATTTT.

This clonotype came up many times. The chain uses TRBV28 and TRBJ2-7; 7 nucleotides line up with TRBD1. In germline, CDR1 is MDHEN, CDR2 SYDVKM. This CDR3 spans 15 amino acids. With 2 bases clipped from V and 2 bases from J, the junction kept 6 bases outside the gene matches. In nucleotides, the CDR3 is TGTGCCAGCAGTTTAGAGGGGACAGAAGCCTACGAGCAGTACTTC. Translated, it gives CASSLEGTEAYEQYF.

Points on this clonotype: The germline gene is not matched at one end of the junction; a read error may be the cause. This rearrangement joins TRBV18 to TRBJ2-7; 8 nucleotides match TRBD1. The CDR3 sequence is 14 residues long. Germline lookup yields CDR1 KGHSH and CDR2 LQKENI. DNA for the CDR3: TGTGCCAGCTCACCGACAGGGGACGTCTACAAGCAGTACTTC. It is translated as CASSPTGDVYKQYF.

This clonotype was seen at least ten times. The genes are TRBV18 and TRBJ2-1; 12 positions match TRBD2. V lost 3 bases to trimming and J lost 2 bases; unmatched junction nucleotides: 5. Germline V gene data show CDR1 as KGHSH and CDR2 as LQKENI. This CDR3 contains 17 residues. CDR3 bases: TGTGCCAGCTCACCTCCACTAGCGGGGGGACCCTACAATGAGCAGTTCTTC. It is translated as CASSPPLAGGPYNEQFF. The variable domain in full, completed from reference TRBV18 and TRBJ2-1, reads NAGVMQNPRHLVRRRGQEARLRCSPMKGHSHVYWYRQLPEEGLKFMVYLQKENIIDESGMPKERFSAEFPKEGPSILRIQQVVRGDSAAYFCASSPPLAGGPYNEQFFGPGTRLTVL.

At least ten counts were recorded for this clonotype. The rearrangement uses TRBV7-8 and TRBJ2-7; 9 positions agree with TRBD1. The CDR3 is made up of 15 amino acids. CDR1 is SGHVS and CDR2 is FQNEAQ in the germline V gene. V shed 5 bases and J 3 bases; nucleotides not matched to a gene: 8. CDR3 nucleotides: TGTGCCAGCAGCCCGCGACAGGGGGTCAACTACGAGCAGTACTTC. It encodes CASSPRQGVNYEQYF.

The J gene is TRBJ2-3, the V gene TRBV27, with 8 bases matching TRBD2. V shed 5 bases and J 6 bases; nucleotides not matched to a gene: 10. Germline values: CDR1 MNHEY, CDR2 SMNVEV (reference sequence). The CDR3 sequence is 15 residues long. The CDR3 sequence is CASSPFGTSGDTQYF. CDR3 in DNA: TGTGCCAGCAGTCCTTTCGGGACTAGTGGGGATACGCAGTATTTT.

This clonotype came up many times. The chain joins TRBV4-2 to TRBJ2-1; 11 nucleotides line up with TRBD2. Germline-derived CDR1 and CDR2 are LGHNA and YNFKEQ. Trimming at V came to 1 base and at J to 7 bases, leaving 9 bases not matched to a gene. The CDR3 has 17 amino acids. In DNA form, the CDR3 reads TGTGCCAGCAGCCAAGTTCCCGGTGTAGCGGGGGGGAATGAGCAGTTCTTC. Its protein is CASSQVPGVAGGNEQFF.